This T cell receptor beta chain emerged from a study of blood T cell repertoires in COVID-19. Across the whole study: Samples representing acute and convalescent COVID-19 were sourced from the United States, Italy and Spain. The analysed material was cDNA or gDNA that came from T cells, B-cell-depleted T cells, or PBMCs.

In the original analysis: Using reference gene primer amplification, nucleated cell counts were estimated. Clones were read by immunoSEQ multiplex PCR, and TCRdb kept only the in-frame ones, dropping some. The V and J calls and clone size come from that table; D and trimming were worked out from the DNA. Altogether tens of thousands of clones are present, more than 75% being singletons, with the ten largest covering approximately 1.4%. V was trimmed by 3 bases and J by 1 base, leaving 25 bases between them. Germline assignment: CDR1 SGHAT and CDR2 FQNNGV. There are 19 residues in the CDR3. This clonotype was obtained from a man in his fifties with acute or convalescent COVID-19. Specimen: peripheral blood. The chain couples TRBV11-2 to TRBJ2-7; possibly TRBD2 for D (5 bases). The CDR3 reads CASSFPSVRAPGKSYEQYV. As DNA, the CDR3 is TGTGCCAGCAGCTTTCCCTCCGTCCGGGCCCCGGGGAAATCCTACGAGCAGTACGTC.